Sequencing of this T cell receptor (beta chain) was carried out in a study of blood T cells in healthy people across ages. Using a J-beta primer mix together with a sample-barcoded 5' primer, a second PCR was run for about 6 to 11 cycles. TCRdb re-derived calls from the 5' RACE reads in MiXCR, one entry per CDR3 protein. The sample lists more than 1,000,000 distinct CDR3 sequences; 20% to 25% were seen once. The CDR3 has 13 amino acids. Germline values: CDR1 LGHDT, CDR2 YNNKEL (reference sequence). Trimming cost V 2 bases and J 4 bases, with 8 bases left between them. This same sample was also part of a study on T cells of mothers and their children.

The V and J genes are TRBV3-1 and TRBJ1-1; no reliable D call. This receptor was identified in a girl aged 2-15 years in good health. Sequencing was carried out using blood. CDR3 residues: CASSQRLVTEAFF. The CDR3 coding sequence is TGTGCCAGCAGCCAACGTCTCGTCACTGAAGCTTTCTTT.